This entry features one T cell receptor beta chain sequence. Its antigen is unidentified. The sample belongs to a study of response to subunit inactivated influenza vaccine. The study's findings and limits: The authors suggested that every seasonal influenza vaccination recruits few new T cells.

The germline V gene encodes CDR1 SNHLY and CDR2 FYNNEI. The V end lost 1 base, the J end lost 16 bases, and 14 bases lay between the germline ends. The CDR3 consists of 12 residues. Each CDR3 protein is one row after TCRdb ran MiXCR on the RT-PCR reads. The table has about 700,000 distinct CDR3 sequences, about 15% seen once. The receptor comes from a man in his fifties or sixties who received an inactivated influenza vaccine. The chain joins TRBV2 to TRBJ2-1, with D perhaps TRBD1 or TRBD2 (6 bases each). The material was PBMCs from blood, obtained 14 to 15 days before vaccination. The CDR3 DNA follows: TGTGCCAGCAGTGAAGTAGGGGGGAGGTTATTCTTC. Translating gives CASSEVGGRLFF.